These T cell receptor beta chains were read from a single sample in a study of shared clonotypes between healthy human individuals. Clones were read by immunoSEQ multiplex PCR, and TCRdb kept only the in-frame ones, dropping some. The sample lists over a million clones, around 74% occurring once. Sequencing was performed on memory CD4+ T cells sorted from blood. Every receptor here comes from a man aged 18 to 29 in good health. CDR3s include the opening cysteine and the closing phenylalanine or tryptophan. The D gene is left open where the match is weak. Clone size is not always given. Where it is, it says once, few, many or a class for expanded clones.

V,J,size,D,CDR3
TRBV6-1,TRBJ1-5,NA,NA,CASSESRGNQPQHF
TRBV5-1,TRBJ1-2,NA,NA,CASSLFRGSNYGYTF
TRBV6-1,TRBJ2-3,NA,NA,CASSARGMGTDTQYF
TRBV30,TRBJ2-7,NA,NA,CAWSVIFGVTYEQYF
TRBV10-3,TRBJ1-2,NA,TRBD1,CAISEGRQGASGYTF
TRBV5-4,TRBJ1-2,few,NA,CASSQDSFYGYTF
TRBV7-2,TRBJ2-1,few,NA,CASSLARTNNEQFF
TRBV28,TRBJ1-4,NA,NA,CASSLQGREKLFF
TRBV6-6,TRBJ1-4,few,NA,CASSETGGREKLFF
TRBV11-2,TRBJ2-7,NA,TRBD1,CASSLGGTAPEQYF
TRBV6-5,TRBJ2-1,NA,TRBD2,CASGLSGRRDEQFF
TRBV2,TRBJ1-1,NA,NA,CASSVTGYTEAFF
TRBV6-5,TRBJ2-3,NA,NA,CATSVGSGDTQYF
TRBV5-1,TRBJ1-1,NA,NA,CASSSGGESYTEAFF
TRBV19,TRBJ1-5,NA,TRBD1,CASSSRGDRANQPQHF
TRBV2,TRBJ1-2,NA,TRBD1,CASSQQGADYGYTF
TRBV28,TRBJ1-2,NA,TRBD1,CASSSQGAGYTF
TRBV7-9,TRBJ1-2,NA,NA,CASSLYQGRARDGYTF
TRBV18,TRBJ2-7,NA,NA,CASSPGAGDTYGQYF
TRBV10-3,TRBJ1-3,NA,TRBD1,CAIKGTGGKGNTIYF
TRBV18,TRBJ1-5,few,NA,CASSRTGTSNQPQHF
TRBV5-1,TRBJ2-5,NA,TRBD2,CASSPEGAGLAGETQYF
TRBV30,TRBJ1-5,NA,NA,CAWSTPGQPQHF
TRBV6-1,TRBJ2-3,few,TRBD1,CASKGQTDTQYF
TRBV7-8,TRBJ2-2,NA,TRBD2,CASSLAPSGATGELFF
TRBV27,TRBJ2-1,NA,TRBD2,CASGLAGENEQFF
TRBV7-9,TRBJ2-5,NA,NA,CASSLGDYARGKETQYF
TRBV6-1,TRBJ1-6,NA,NA,CASSGRPDNSPLHF
TRBV6-5,TRBJ1-1,NA,NA,CASSQWGATEAFF
TRBV7-6,TRBJ2-7,once,TRBD2,CASSPFREDYEQYF
TRBV7-3,TRBJ2-3,once,NA,CASTLNPTDTQYF
TRBV6-1,TRBJ1-2,many,NA,CASSDLTGPNYGYTF
TRBV7-2,TRBJ2-3,NA,NA,CASSLLFDTDTQYF
TRBV10-2,TRBJ1-5,NA,NA,CASSYEGNQPQHF
TRBV11-3,TRBJ2-1,NA,NA,CASSLGESSYNEQFF
TRBV2,TRBJ2-2,NA,TRBD2,CASIRGGVSTGELFF
TRBV6-4,TRBJ2-7,NA,TRBD2,CASRSPPKRELYYEQYF
TRBV5-1,TRBJ2-1,many,TRBD1,CASSLKGQGSYNEQFF
TRBV2,TRBJ2-1,NA,NA,CASSDGGSNEQFF
TRBV28,TRBJ2-5,NA,TRBD1,CASRPQGAGETQYF
TRBV30,TRBJ1-5,few,NA,CAWSPRGGTGNSSPQHF
TRBV28,TRBJ1-1,NA,NA,CASSLGSGLTEAFF
TRBV30,TRBJ1-2,NA,NA,CACHGGDLSGHGYTF
TRBV5-1,TRBJ1-3,NA,NA,CASSPNRDVGNTIYF
TRBV5-6,TRBJ2-7,NA,NA,CASSLADIEQYF
TRBV6-5,TRBJ2-5,NA,NA,CASSGTGETQYF
TRBV7-3,TRBJ2-3,NA,NA,CASSPGQYSTDTQYF
TRBV20-1,TRBJ1-1,NA,NA,CSARGAEAFF
TRBV6-5,TRBJ1-5,many,TRBD1,CASSFGQGLSNQPQHF
TRBV30,TRBJ2-7,NA,NA,CAWSVRAPEQYF
TRBV25-1,TRBJ1-3,NA,TRBD1,CASSDLQGASGNTIYF
TRBV28,TRBJ1-3,NA,NA,CASSPGGSGNTIYF
TRBV27,TRBJ1-1,NA,NA,CASRKTGTTEAFF
TRBV5-1,TRBJ2-7,NA,NA,CASSSRAGALDEQYF
TRBV27,TRBJ1-1,NA,NA,CASSPLEGQVRLNTEAFF
TRBV6-5,TRBJ1-5,NA,TRBD1,CASSQTGSQSTRHF
TRBV5-4,TRBJ2-1,NA,TRBD1,CASSLRGTGRNEQFF
TRBV5-6,TRBJ1-1,NA,NA,CASSLRRAEQKAFF
TRBV6-6,TRBJ1-4,NA,NA,CASSSRDTQGEKLFF
TRBV6-1,TRBJ2-2,NA,TRBD1,CASSRQGSTGELFF